The source of this T cell receptor beta chain is a study of Tregs in tolerant kidney transplant recipients. The overall study: Recipients received nonmyeloablative bone marrow transplants from related graft donors, with transient mixed chimerism. Regarding the study as a whole: The small number of patients limits these findings pending further validation.

The germline V and J ends were trimmed by 0 bases and 0 bases, with 10 bases remaining between them. The CDR3 is 15 amino acids. Per germline, CDR1 SGHRS and CDR2 YFSETQ. Of note for this clone: The antigen is unknown.

The table came from immunoSEQ multiplex PCR; TCRdb's copy has only in-frame clones and leaves some out. This table holds around 98,000 clones, approximately 93% found once. Unstimulated regulatory T cells (CD4+CD25+CD127-), CD4+CD25- non-regulatory cells, CD4 and CD8 cells were FACS-sorted from thawed PBMCs. The receptor comes from a human donor who received a combined kidney and bone marrow transplant. The source material was CD4+ T cells from blood, sampled before the transplant. This chain connects TRBV5-1 to TRBJ2-7; D might be TRBD1 (5 bases). CDR3 region: CASSLGQGPSYEQYF. The CDR3 nucleotides are TGCGCCAGCAGCTTGGGGCAGGGTCCCTCCTACGAGCAGTACTTC.